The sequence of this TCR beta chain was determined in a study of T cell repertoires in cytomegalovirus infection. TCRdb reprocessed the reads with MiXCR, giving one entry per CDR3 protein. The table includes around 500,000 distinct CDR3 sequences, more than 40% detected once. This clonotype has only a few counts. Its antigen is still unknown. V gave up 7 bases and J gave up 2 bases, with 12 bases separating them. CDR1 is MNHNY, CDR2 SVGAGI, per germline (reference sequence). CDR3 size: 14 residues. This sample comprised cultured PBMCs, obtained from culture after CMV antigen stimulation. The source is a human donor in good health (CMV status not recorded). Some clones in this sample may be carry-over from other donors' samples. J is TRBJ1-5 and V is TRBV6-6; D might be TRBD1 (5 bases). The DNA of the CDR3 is TGTGCCAGCACCGGACGGGGCCGCAATCAGCCCCAGCATTTT. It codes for CASTGRGRNQPQHF.